This entry lists 15 T cell receptor beta chains sequenced from one sample in a study of T cell changes during pregnancy in multiple sclerosis. Sequenced by immunoSEQ multiplex PCR; TCRdb stores in-frame clones only, minus some. The sample shows about 44,000 clones, about 96% of them seen only once. Sequenced here: peripheral blood, sampled in the second trimester of pregnancy. The source of these receptors is a female donor with multiple sclerosis, enrolled in a pregnancy study.

This chain uses TRBV7-2 with TRBJ1-2, with TRBD1 matching over 8 bases. Germline V gives CDR1 SGHTA, CDR2 FQGNSA. Trimming cost V 5 bases and J 7 bases; bases outside gene matches: 9. This CDR3 region has 14 residues. DNA of the CDR3: TGTGCCAGCAGCCCGGACAGGGCCCCAGGTGGCTACACCTTC. It encodes CASSPDRAPGGYTF.

The chain couples TRBV6-6 to TRBJ1-2, with 7 positions matching TRBD1. The CDR3 runs to 12 residues. Germline CDR1 reads MNHNY; CDR2 reads SVGAGI (reference sequence). The ends lost 5 bases at V and 7 bases at J; junction bases unmatched: 4. The CDR3 here is CASSEGQSGYTF. DNA for the CDR3: TGTGCCAGCAGTGAGGGACAGAGTGGCTACACCTTC.

The chain combines TRBV9 with TRBJ1-1; a possible D gene is TRBD1 (5 bases). Germline loops: CDR1 SGDLS, CDR2 YYNGEE. V lost 4 bases and J 9 bases, leaving 16 bases between the germline ends. CDR3 size: 13 residues. The CDR3 spells CASSPEGTGKAFF. CDR3 sequence (DNA): TGTGCCAGCAGCCCGGAGGGTACAGGCAAAGCTTTCTTT.

The chain employs TRBV4-3 and TRBJ2-4, with 7 bases that match TRBD1. The CDR3 totals 20 residues. Germline assignment: CDR1 LGHNA and CDR2 YSLEER. The junction had 15 bases not matched to a gene; V was cut back by 0 bases and J by 1 base. CDR3 coding DNA: TGCGCCAGCAGCCAAGATTGGACAGGATCCAGGGCAGATGCCAAAAACATTCAGTACTTC. It specifies CASSQDWTGSRADAKNIQYF.

The chain combines TRBV19 with TRBJ2-6; the match to TRBD1 covers 8 bases. Germline CDR1 LNHDA, CDR2 SQIVND (reference sequence). The CDR3 has 16 residues. After removal of 7 bases from V and 1 base from J, the junction contained 6 bases not matched to a gene. CDR3 DNA: TGTGCCAGTATCGACAGGGGAGGATCTGGGGCCAACGTCCTGACTTTC. This codes for CASIDRGGSGANVLTF.

V gene TRBV6-5 combines with J gene TRBJ2-5, with D tentatively TRBD1 (6 bases). CDR3 length: 14 amino acids. CDR1 is MNHEY and CDR2 is SVGAGI in the germline V gene. Between the trimmed V and J ends, which lost 6 bases and 5 bases, there was a span of 16 bases. The CDR3 DNA sequence: TGTGCCAGCAGCACGGGACATCCCAGGGAGACCCAGTACTTC. Its translation: CASSTGHPRETQYF.

This chain joins TRBV21-1 and TRBJ2-1; TRBD2, as called in the table, went unchecked against the DNA. TRBV21-1 is shown as a pseudogene. The CDR3 covers 11 residues. The CDR3 DNA follows: TGTCCCGGGGGGCCCCACAATGAGCAGTTCTTC. This gives the protein CPGGPHNEQFF.

The V gene is TRBV5-1, the J gene TRBJ2-3; the D gene is possibly TRBD2 (5 bases). The CDR3 loop spans 15 amino acids. Per germline, CDR1 SGHRS and CDR2 YFSETQ. V was pared by 4 bases and J by 2 bases, with 14 bases between. CDR3 sequence: CASSPLSGSTDTQYF. The CDR3 DNA is TGCGCCAGCAGCCCCCTCTCGGGATCCACAGATACGCAGTATTTT.

The CDR3 bases are TGCGCCAGCAGCCAAGAAGCGGGCCCCCAGGAGACCCAGTACTTC. Translated: CASSQEAGPQETQYF. The chain has TRBV4-3 and TRBJ2-5, with a tentative D call TRBD2 (6 bases). Germline V gene sequence: CDR1 LGHNA, CDR2 YSLEER. The V end lost 0 bases, the J end lost 5 bases, and 13 bases lay between the germline ends. The CDR3 spans 15 residues.

The rearrangement joins TRBV27 to TRBJ2-7, with 8 bases fitting TRBD1. Germline lookup yields CDR1 MNHEY and CDR2 SMNVEV (reference sequence). The CDR3 is made up of 16 amino acids. V shed 4 bases, J shed 3 bases, and the junction held 11 bases outside the gene matches. The CDR3 nucleotides read TGTGCCAGCAGTTCTCCGACAGGGGAATTTTACTACGAGCAGTACTTC. Amino acids: CASSSPTGEFYYEQYF.

The chain joins TRBV4-1 to TRBJ2-5; TRBD1 aligns across 7 bases. The CDR3 consists of 15 residues. Germline V gives CDR1 MGHRA, CDR2 YSYEKL. Trimming removed 4 bases from V and 1 base from J; junction bases left unmatched: 6. CDR3: CASSLIRDSQETQYF. The DNA for the CDR3 is TGCGCCAGCAGCCTGATCCGGGACAGCCAAGAGACCCAGTACTTC.

The gene calls are TRBV28 and TRBJ2-7, with TRBD1 identical over 9 bases. Germline loops: CDR1 MDHEN, CDR2 SYDVKM. Trimming at V came to 6 bases and at J to 2 bases, leaving 8 bases not matched to a gene. The CDR3 totals 15 residues. The CDR3 coding sequence is TGTGCCAGCAGCCACCCGACAGGGGGTACCTACGAGCAGTACTTC. Residues: CASSHPTGGTYEQYF.

The CDR3 region has the DNA TGTGCCAGCAGTTCGCCCAGGGGACCCTACGAGCAGTACTTC. It specifies CASSSPRGPYEQYF. The rearrangement uses TRBV27 and TRBJ2-7; D possibly corresponds to TRBD1 (6 bases). Germline V lookup: CDR1 MNHEY, CDR2 SMNVEV (reference sequence). The CDR3 consists of 14 residues. Trimming cost V 4 bases and J 2 bases, with 12 bases left between them.

This chain links TRBV5-1 with TRBJ2-3; 7 bases are a match to TRBD2. CDR1 SGHRS and CDR2 YFSETQ come from the germline V gene. Losses at the gene ends were 8 bases for V and 2 bases for J; bases not matched to a gene: 11. The CDR3 extends over 15 amino acids. In DNA, the CDR3 is TGCGCCAGTCAACTGACGAGCGGGAACACAGATACGCAGTATTTT. Protein sequence: CASQLTSGNTDTQYF.

The V and J genes are TRBV21-1 and TRBJ1-6. TRBV21-1 counts as a pseudogene. CDR3 size: 16 residues. CDR3 sequence reads: CASKAVSDSYNSPLHF. CDR3 nucleotide sequence: TGTGCCAGCAAGGCGGTGTCGGACTCCTATAATTCACCCCTCCACTTT.